Presented here are 12 T cell receptor beta chains from one specimen sequenced in a study of cytomegalovirus exposure and HLA in healthy donors. Amplification used 60 Vbeta primers and 13 Jbeta primers. TCRdb keeps only in-frame clones here, not all; method: immunoSEQ multiplex PCR. Of over 150,000 clones listed, 70% to 80% are singletons. The sequenced sample was PBMCs. All receptors come from a woman in her twenties or thirties in good health and CMV-seropositive.

The V call is TRBV28, the J call TRBJ1-4; 9 nucleotides align to TRBD1. The CDR3 extends over 13 amino acids. J was trimmed by 10 bases and V by 5 bases; bases with no gene match: 5. Germline CDR1 and CDR2: MDHEN and SYDVKM. CDR3 DNA sequence: TGTGCCAGCAGTGAGGACAGGGGTGGAAAACTGTTTTTT. This codes for CASSEDRGGKLFF.

The chain couples TRBV14 to TRBJ1-2, with 8 bases aligning to TRBD1. Germline V gene data show CDR1 as SGHDN and CDR2 as FVKESK. This CDR3 spans 15 amino acids. Trimming cost V 6 bases and J 6 bases; bases outside gene matches: 12. CDR3 protein: CASSDWTGLQNGYTF. DNA for the CDR3: TGTGCCAGCAGTGATTGGACAGGGCTGCAGAATGGCTACACCTTC.

V usage is TRBV11-3 and J usage is TRBJ2-5; D perhaps matches TRBD1 (6 bases). Germline CDR1 is SGHNT and CDR2 is YENEEA. The CDR3 is made up of 18 amino acids. Trimming pared 3 bases from V and 5 bases from J, leaving 25 bases between. This CDR3 reads CASSFLTGLSSERETQYF. In nucleotides, the CDR3 is TGTGCCAGCAGCTTTTTGACAGGACTTAGTAGCGAACGGGAGACCCAGTACTTC.

The chain uses TRBV15 and TRBJ1-2; no definite D call. This CDR3 has 15 residues. V lost 5 bases to trimming and J lost 0 bases, with 13 bases between them. Per the germline V gene, CDR1 is LNHNV and CDR2 is YYDKDF (reference sequence). CDR3 DNA sequence: TGTGCCACCAGCTCGGAGGTCACAGCTAACTATGGCTACACCTTC. It translates to CATSSEVTANYGYTF.

A word on this clone: A read error may produce the germline difference seen at one junction end. The chain carries TRBV7-9 and TRBJ2-7, with D maybe TRBD1 (6 bases). Germline V gene data show CDR1 as SEHNR and CDR2 as FQNEAQ (reference sequence). This CDR3 spans 15 amino acids. Here the CDR3 reads CSSSPRQVSSYEQYF. CDR3 sequence (DNA): TGTTCCAGCAGCCCCAGACAGGTTTCTTCCTACGAGCAGTACTTC.

CDR3 protein: CASSSGSNTEAFF. Here the CDR3 DNA reads TGCGCCAGCAGCTCCGGGTCGAACACTGAAGCTTTCTTT. The chain employs TRBV5-1 and TRBJ1-1; D is unresolved. The CDR3 is made up of 13 amino acids. The germline gives CDR1 SGHRS, CDR2 YFSETQ. V gave up 3 bases and J gave up 1 base, with 7 bases separating them.

This clone is a singleton in its sample. The chain is built from TRBV4-1 and TRBJ2-1; 9 nucleotides align to TRBD1. Germline V gene sequence: CDR1 MGHRA, CDR2 YSYEKL. Trimming took 3 bases from V and 4 from J; bases not matched to a gene: 22. The CDR3 sequence is 21 residues long. CDR3 nucleotides: TGCGCCAGCAGCCAGTTAAGAATAATGAGGACAGGGGCGCCTTCGTACAATGAGCAGTTCTTC. Its translation is CASSQLRIMRTGAPSYNEQFF.

This chain connects TRBV19 to TRBJ2-7; 7 bases line up with TRBD1. This CDR3 contains 17 residues. The germline gives CDR1 LNHDA, CDR2 SQIVND (reference sequence). The V and J ends lost 1 base and 3 bases, in that order; junction bases with no gene match: 12. CDR3 DNA: TGTGCCAGTAGTATAGGTCCCCCCGGGACAGAGGGCTACGAGCAGTACTTC. This translates into CASSIGPPGTEGYEQYF.

The CDR3 spells CASSLDVGQPEKLFF. The CDR3 DNA follows: TGTGCCAGCAGTTTAGACGTTGGACAACCGGAAAAACTGTTTTTT. The chain joins TRBV28 to TRBJ1-4; possible D gene TRBD1, 5 bases. The V gene's germline CDR1 is MDHEN and CDR2 SYDVKM. Trimming took off 2 bases at V and 8 bases at J, with 15 bases between the two ends. The CDR3 runs to 15 residues.

J is TRBJ1-1 and V is TRBV10-3, with D possibly being TRBD1 (6 bases). The germline CDR1 and CDR2 sequences are ENHRY and SYGVKD. The CDR3 totals 15 residues. V lost 3 bases, J lost 1 base, and 12 bases lay in between. The CDR3 reads CAISERGQANTEAFF. CDR3 in DNA: TGTGCCATCAGTGAACGGGGACAAGCGAACACTGAAGCTTTCTTT.

J is TRBJ2-7 and V is TRBV11-2, with 10 positions matching TRBD1. The CDR3 runs 14 residues. Germline CDR1 reads SGHAT; CDR2 reads FQNNGV. After removal of 4 bases from V and 0 bases from J, the junction contained 0 bases not matched to a gene. CDR3 protein: CASSWDRGSYEQYF. The DNA of the CDR3 is TGTGCCAGCAGCTGGGACAGGGGCTCCTACGAGCAGTACTTC.

This clone has a handful of counts. CDR3: CASSPGRDFEKLFF. CDR3 in DNA: TGTGCCAGCAGCCCCGGCAGGGACTTCGAAAAACTGTTTTTT. The chain recombines TRBV7-2 with TRBJ1-4; D may be TRBD1 (5 bases). The ends were cut back, 5 bases at V and 8 bases at J, with 15 bases in the middle. Germline V lookup: CDR1 SGHTA, CDR2 FQGNSA. CDR3 length: 14 amino acids.